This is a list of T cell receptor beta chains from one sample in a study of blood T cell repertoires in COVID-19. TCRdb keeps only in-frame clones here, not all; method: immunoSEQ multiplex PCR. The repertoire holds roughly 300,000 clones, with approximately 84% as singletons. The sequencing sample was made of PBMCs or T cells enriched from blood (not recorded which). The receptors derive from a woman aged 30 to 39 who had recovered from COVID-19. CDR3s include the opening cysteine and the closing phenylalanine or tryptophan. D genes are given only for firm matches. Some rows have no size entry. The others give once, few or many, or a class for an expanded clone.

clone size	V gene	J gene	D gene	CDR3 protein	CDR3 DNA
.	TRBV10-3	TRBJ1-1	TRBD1	CAIRATGMNTEAFF	TGTGCCATCAGAGCGACAGGGATGAACACTGAAGCTTTCTTT
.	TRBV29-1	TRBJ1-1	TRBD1	CSVSKGALNTEAFF	TGCAGCGTGTCAAAGGGGGCCCTGAACACTGAAGCTTTCTTT
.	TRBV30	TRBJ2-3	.	CAWSVFSSDTQYF	TGTGCCTGGAGTGTATTTTCCTCAGATACGCAGTATTTT
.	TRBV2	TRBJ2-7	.	CAIRDPGQSSYEQYF	TGTGCCATACGTGACCCAGGACAGAGCTCCTACGAGCAGTACTTC
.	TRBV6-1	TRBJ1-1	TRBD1	CASSDVLTGLVTEAFF	TGTGCCAGCAGTGACGTCCTGACAGGGCTGGTCACTGAAGCTTTCTTT
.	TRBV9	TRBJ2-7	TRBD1	CASSVAGTESYEQYF	TGTGCCAGCAGCGTAGCCGGGACAGAATCCTACGAGCAGTACTTC
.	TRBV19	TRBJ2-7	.	CASSQTGEYEQYF	TGTGCCAGTAGTCAGACAGGTGAATACGAGCAGTACTTC
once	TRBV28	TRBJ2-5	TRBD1	CASSAGGLGQETQYF	TGTGCCAGCAGTGCAGGGGGCTTGGGCCAAGAGACCCAGTACTTC
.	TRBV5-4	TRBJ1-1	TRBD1	CASSQQGGTEAFF	TGTGCCAGCAGCCAACAGGGGGGCACTGAAGCTTTCTTT
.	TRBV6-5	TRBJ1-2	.	CASRTGGGYTF	TGTGCCAGCAGGACGGGTGGAGGCTACACCTTC
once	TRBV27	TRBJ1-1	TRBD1	CASSPTGQGVVVAFF	TGTGCCAGCAGTCCCACGGGACAGGGGGTAGTGGTGGCTTTCTTT
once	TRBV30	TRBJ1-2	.	CAWSLRRRDNYGYTF	TGTGCCTGGAGTCTTCGAAGGAGGGACAACTATGGCTACACCTTC
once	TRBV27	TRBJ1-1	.	CASSLSPSGTEAFF	TGTGCCAGCAGTTTATCCCCTTCGGGGACTGAAGCTTTCTTT
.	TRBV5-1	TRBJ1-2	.	CASSPTTDLEGYTF	TGCGCCAGCAGCCCAACGACAGACCTGGAGGGCTACACCTTC
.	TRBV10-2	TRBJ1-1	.	CASSEWGGSGTEAFF	TGCGCCAGCAGTGAGTGGGGGGGCAGCGGCACTGAAGCTTTCTTT
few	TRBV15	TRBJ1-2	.	CATSIHQGYGYTF	TGTGCCACCAGCATACATCAGGGTTATGGCTACACCTTC
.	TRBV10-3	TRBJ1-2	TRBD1	CAISGTGTVRGYTF	TGTGCCATCAGTGGGACCGGGACAGTGAGGGGCTACACCTTC
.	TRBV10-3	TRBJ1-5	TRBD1	CAISESLQGAQPQHF	TGTGCCATCAGTGAGTCTCTACAGGGGGCTCAGCCCCAGCATTTT
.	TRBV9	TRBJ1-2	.	CASSGEGYTF	TGTGCCAGCAGCGGCGAGGGCTACACCTTC
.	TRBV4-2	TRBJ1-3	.	CASSRESPRVSGNTIYF	TGTGCCAGCAGCCGAGAGAGTCCAAGAGTCTCTGGAAACACCATATATTTT
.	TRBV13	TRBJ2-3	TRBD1	CASSLRGQGTDTQYF	TGTGCCAGCAGCTTACGAGGACAGGGGACAGATACGCAGTATTTT
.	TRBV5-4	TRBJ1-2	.	CACRTIANYGYTF	TGTGCCTGCCGCACCATAGCTAACTATGGCTACACCTTC
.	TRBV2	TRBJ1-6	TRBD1	CASSMTGPASGSYNSPLHF	TGTGCCAGCAGCATGACAGGGCCTGCGTCTGGTTCCTATAATTCACCCCTCCACTTT
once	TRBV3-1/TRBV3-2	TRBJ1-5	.	CASSQEGTRNQPQHF	TGTGCCAGCAGCCAAGAGGGGACACGGAATCAGCCCCAGCATTTT
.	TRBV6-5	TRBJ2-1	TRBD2	CASSYGRGGLYEQFF	TGTGCCAGCAGTTACGGGCGGGGGGGCCTCTATGAGCAGTTCTTC
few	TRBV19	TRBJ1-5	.	CASSQGPNQPQHF	TGTGCCAGTAGTCAGGGCCCCAATCAGCCCCAGCATTTT
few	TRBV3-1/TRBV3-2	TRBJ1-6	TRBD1	CASRVDRDVSPLHF	TGTGCCAGCAGGGTGGACAGGGATGTTTCACCCCTCCACTTT
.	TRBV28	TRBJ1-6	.	CASRPGTSHSPLHF	TGTGCCAGCCGCCCCGGGACTTCTCATTCACCCCTCCACTTT
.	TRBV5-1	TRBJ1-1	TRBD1	CASSTGQGTEAFF	TGCGCCAGCAGCACGGGACAGGGCACTGAAGCTTTCTTT
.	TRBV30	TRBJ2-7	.	CAWSATDRQYF	TGTGCCTGGAGTGCAACGGACAGGCAGTACTTC
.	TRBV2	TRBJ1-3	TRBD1	CASSERQGGFAGNTIYF	TGTGCCAGCAGTGAGCGACAGGGAGGTTTTGCCGGAAACACCATATATTTT
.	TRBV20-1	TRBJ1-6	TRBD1	CSASGQGALGSPLHF	TGCAGTGCGAGTGGACAGGGGGCGCTTGGGTCACCCCTCCACTTT
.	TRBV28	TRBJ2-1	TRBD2	CASSFRGGTYNEQFF	TGTGCCAGCAGTTTTCGCGGGGGGACCTACAATGAGCAGTTCTTC
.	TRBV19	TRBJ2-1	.	CASSGAEPYNEQFF	TGTGCCAGTAGTGGGGCGGAACCTTACAATGAGCAGTTCTTC
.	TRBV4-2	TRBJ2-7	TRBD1	CASSQDLDGTASSYEQYF	TGTGCCAGCAGCCAAGATCTCGATGGGACAGCTAGCTCCTACGAGCAGTACTTC
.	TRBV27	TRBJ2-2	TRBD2	CASSPLGAGGPGGELFF	TGTGCCAGCAGTCCCCTAGGAGCGGGGGGGCCGGGCGGGGAGCTGTTTTTT
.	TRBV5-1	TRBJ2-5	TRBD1	CASSRDSQETQYF	TGCGCCAGCAGCCGGGACAGCCAAGAGACCCAGTACTTC
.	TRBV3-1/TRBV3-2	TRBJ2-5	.	CASSSTGGQETQYF	TGTGCCAGCAGCTCTACGGGGGGCCAGGAGACCCAGTACTTC
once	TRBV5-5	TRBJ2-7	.	CASSWDSGRYEQYF	TGTGCCAGCAGCTGGGACTCCGGACGTTACGAGCAGTACTTC
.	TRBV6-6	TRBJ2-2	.	CASRPGQNTGELFF	TGTGCCAGCAGACCGGGACAGAACACCGGGGAGCTGTTTTTT
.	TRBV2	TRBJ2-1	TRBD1	CASSELSGTGGYNEQFF	TGTGCCAGCAGTGAACTGTCCGGGACAGGGGGGTACAATGAGCAGTTCTTC
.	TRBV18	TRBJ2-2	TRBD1	CASSSGTGGPGELFF	TGTGCCAGCTCGTCCGGGACAGGGGGCCCCGGGGAGCTGTTTTTT
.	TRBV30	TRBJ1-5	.	CAWSRTAENQPQHF	TGTGCCTGGAGTCGGACAGCCGAGAATCAGCCCCAGCATTTT
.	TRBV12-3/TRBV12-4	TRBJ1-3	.	CASSFQGNTIYF	TGTGCCAGCAGTTTCCAGGGGAACACCATATATTTT
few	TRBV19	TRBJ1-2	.	CASSPPSGRSYGYTF	TGTGCCAGTAGTCCCCCGAGCGGCAGATCCTATGGCTACACCTTC
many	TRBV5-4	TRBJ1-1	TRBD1	CASSLTPGQGSDTEAFF	TGTGCCAGCAGCTTGACCCCGGGACAGGGTTCGGACACTGAAGCTTTCTTT
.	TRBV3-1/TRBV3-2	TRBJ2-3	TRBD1	CASSPDRVTDTQYF	TGTGCCAGCAGCCCCGACAGGGTCACAGATACGCAGTATTTT
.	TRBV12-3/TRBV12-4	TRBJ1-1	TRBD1	CASSSTTGKAFF	TGTGCCAGCAGTTCGACGACAGGGAAGGCTTTCTTT
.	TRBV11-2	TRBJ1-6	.	CASSLDPQLKPLHF	TGTGCCAGCAGCTTAGATCCACAGCTGAAACCCCTCCACTTT
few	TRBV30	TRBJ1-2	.	CAWSSENYGYTF	TGTGCCTGGAGTTCGGAGAACTATGGCTACACCTTC
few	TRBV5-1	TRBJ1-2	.	CASSLGRDLGYGYTF	TGCGCCAGCAGCTTGGGGAGGGACCTGGGCTATGGCTACACCTTC
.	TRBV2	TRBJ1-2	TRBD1	CASSEAGQVGFYGYTF	TGTGCCAGCAGTGAAGCCGGACAGGTCGGATTTTATGGCTACACCTTC
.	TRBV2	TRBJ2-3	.	CASSLRDNTDTQYF	TGTGCCAGCAGTCTCCGGGACAACACAGATACGCAGTATTTT
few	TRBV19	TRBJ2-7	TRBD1	CASSIGDRGAIYEQYF	TGTGCCAGTAGTATAGGGGACAGGGGGGCCATCTACGAGCAGTACTTC
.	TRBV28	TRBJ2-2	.	CASSLLSDTGELFF	TGTGCCAGCAGTTTATTGTCGGACACCGGGGAGCTGTTTTTT
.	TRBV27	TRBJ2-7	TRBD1	CASGGTGTSYEQYF	TGTGCCAGCGGGGGGACAGGGACCTCCTACGAGCAGTACTTC
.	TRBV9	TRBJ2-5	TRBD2	CASSVRASGAQETQYF	TGTGCCAGCAGCGTAAGGGCTAGCGGGGCCCAAGAGACCCAGTACTTC
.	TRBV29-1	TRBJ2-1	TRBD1	CSVAEQGFGNEQFF	TGCAGCGTAGCAGAACAGGGGTTTGGGAATGAGCAGTTCTTC